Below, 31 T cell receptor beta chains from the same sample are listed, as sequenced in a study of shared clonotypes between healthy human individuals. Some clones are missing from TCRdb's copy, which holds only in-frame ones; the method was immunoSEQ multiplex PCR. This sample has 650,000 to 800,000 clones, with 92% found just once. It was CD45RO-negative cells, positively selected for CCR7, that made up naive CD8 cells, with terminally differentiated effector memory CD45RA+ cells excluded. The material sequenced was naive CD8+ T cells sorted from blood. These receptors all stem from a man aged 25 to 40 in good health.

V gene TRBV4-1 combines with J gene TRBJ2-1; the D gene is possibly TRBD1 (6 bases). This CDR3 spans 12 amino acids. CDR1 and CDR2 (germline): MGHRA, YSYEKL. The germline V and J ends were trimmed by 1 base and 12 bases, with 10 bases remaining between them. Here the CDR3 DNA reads TGCGCCAGCAGCCAAGGGCAGGGGAGGCAGTTCTTC. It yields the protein CASSQGQGRQFF.

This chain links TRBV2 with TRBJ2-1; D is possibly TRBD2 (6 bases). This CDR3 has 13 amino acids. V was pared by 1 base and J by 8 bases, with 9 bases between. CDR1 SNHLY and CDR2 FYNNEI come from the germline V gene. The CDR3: CASSEGLGYEQFF. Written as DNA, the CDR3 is TGTGCCAGCAGTGAAGGACTAGGTTATGAGCAGTTCTTC.

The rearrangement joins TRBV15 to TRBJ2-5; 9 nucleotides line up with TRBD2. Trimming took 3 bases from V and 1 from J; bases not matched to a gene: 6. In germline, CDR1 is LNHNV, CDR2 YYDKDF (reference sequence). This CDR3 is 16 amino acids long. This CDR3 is CATSSSSGTLQETQYF. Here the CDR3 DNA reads TGTGCCACCAGCAGCTCTAGCGGGACCCTCCAAGAGACCCAGTACTTC.

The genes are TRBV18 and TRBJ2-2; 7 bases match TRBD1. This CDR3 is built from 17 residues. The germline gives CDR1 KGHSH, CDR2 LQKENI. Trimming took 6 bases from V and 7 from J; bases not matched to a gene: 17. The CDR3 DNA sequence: TGTGCCAGCTCGACACCATACAGGACAGGTTATATCGGGGAGCTGTTTTTT. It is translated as CASSTPYRTGYIGELFF.

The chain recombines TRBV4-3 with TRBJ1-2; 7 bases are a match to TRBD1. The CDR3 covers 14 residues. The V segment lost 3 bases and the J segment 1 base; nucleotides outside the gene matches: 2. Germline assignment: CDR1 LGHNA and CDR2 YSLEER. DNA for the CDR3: TGCGCCAGCAGCCATAACAGGGGTAACTATGGCTACACCTTC. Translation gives CASSHNRGNYGYTF.

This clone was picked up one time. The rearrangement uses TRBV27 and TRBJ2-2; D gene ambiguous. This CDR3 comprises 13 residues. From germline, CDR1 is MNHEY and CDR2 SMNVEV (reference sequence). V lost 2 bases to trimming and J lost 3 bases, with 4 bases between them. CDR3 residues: CASSLVDTGELFF. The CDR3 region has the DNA TGTGCCAGCAGTTTAGTGGACACCGGGGAGCTGTTTTTT.

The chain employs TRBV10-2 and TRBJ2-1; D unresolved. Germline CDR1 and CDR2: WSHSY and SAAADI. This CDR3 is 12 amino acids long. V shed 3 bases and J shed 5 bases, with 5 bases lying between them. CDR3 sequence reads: CASSEGNNEQFF. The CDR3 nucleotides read TGCGCCAGCAGTGAAGGAAACAATGAGCAGTTCTTC.

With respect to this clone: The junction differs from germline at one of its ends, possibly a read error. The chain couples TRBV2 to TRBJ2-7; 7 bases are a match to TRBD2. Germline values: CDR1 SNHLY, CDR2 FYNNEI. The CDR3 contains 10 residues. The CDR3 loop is CASRGGSAHF. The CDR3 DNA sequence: TGTGCCAGCAGGGGGGGGTCCGCTCACTTC.

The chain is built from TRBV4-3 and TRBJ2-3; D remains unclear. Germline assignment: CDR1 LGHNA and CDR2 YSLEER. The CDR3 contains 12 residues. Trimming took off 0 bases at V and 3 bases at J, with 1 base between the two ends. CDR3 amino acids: CASSQDTDTQYF. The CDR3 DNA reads TGCGCCAGCAGCCAAGATACAGATACGCAGTATTTT.

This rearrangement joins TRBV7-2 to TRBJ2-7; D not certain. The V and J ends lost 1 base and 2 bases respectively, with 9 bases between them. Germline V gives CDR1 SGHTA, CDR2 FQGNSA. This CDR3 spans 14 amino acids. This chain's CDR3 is CASSLVPPTYEQYF. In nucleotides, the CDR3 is TGTGCCAGCAGCTTAGTCCCCCCTACCTACGAGCAGTACTTC.

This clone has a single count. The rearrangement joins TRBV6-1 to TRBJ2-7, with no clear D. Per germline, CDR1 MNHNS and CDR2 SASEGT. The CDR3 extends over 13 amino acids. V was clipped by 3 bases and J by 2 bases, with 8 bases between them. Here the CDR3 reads CASSENSPYEQYF. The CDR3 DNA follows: TGTGCCAGCAGTGAGAATAGCCCCTACGAGCAGTACTTC.

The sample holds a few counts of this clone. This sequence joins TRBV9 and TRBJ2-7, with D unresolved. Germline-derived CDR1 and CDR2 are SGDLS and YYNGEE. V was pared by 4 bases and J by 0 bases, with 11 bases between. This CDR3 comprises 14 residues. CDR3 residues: CASSLGYGSYEQYF. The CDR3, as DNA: TGTGCCAGCAGCCTAGGGTACGGCTCCTACGAGCAGTACTTC.

CDR3 in amino acids: CASSFAEEGTKNIQYF. The CDR3 nucleotides read TGTGCCAGCAGTTTCGCGGAAGAGGGGACCAAAAACATTCAGTACTTC. The V gene is TRBV28, the J gene TRBJ2-4; D may be TRBD1 or TRBD2 (5 bases each). The V end was cut by 3 bases, the J end by 2 bases, with 14 bases between. The CDR3 covers 16 residues. Germline CDR1 and CDR2: MDHEN and SYDVKM.

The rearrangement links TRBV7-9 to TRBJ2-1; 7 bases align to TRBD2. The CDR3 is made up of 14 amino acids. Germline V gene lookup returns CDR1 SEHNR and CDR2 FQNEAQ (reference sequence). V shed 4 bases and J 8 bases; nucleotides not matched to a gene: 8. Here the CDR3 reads CASSSGGSLDEQFF. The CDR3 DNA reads TGTGCCAGCAGCTCGGGGGGAAGCCTGGATGAGCAGTTCTTC.

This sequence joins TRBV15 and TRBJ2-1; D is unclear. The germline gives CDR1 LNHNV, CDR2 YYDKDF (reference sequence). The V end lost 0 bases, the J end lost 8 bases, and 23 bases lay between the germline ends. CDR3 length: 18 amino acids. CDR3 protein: CATSRDLYSIQEVDEQFF. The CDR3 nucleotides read TGTGCCACCAGCAGAGATCTTTACTCCATTCAAGAGGTCGATGAGCAGTTCTTC.

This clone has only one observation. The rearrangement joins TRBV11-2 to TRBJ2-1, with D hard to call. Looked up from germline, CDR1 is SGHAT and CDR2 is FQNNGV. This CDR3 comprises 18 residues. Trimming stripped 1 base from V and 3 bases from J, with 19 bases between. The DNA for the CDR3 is TGTGCCAGCAGCTTAGGAGGTGTAGTACCGGAGATCTACAATGAGCAGTTCTTC. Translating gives CASSLGGVVPEIYNEQFF.

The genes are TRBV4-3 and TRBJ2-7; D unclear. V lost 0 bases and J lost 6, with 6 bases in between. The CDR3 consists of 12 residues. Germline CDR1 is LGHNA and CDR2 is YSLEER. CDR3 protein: CASSQDTGEQYF. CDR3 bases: TGCGCCAGCAGCCAAGATACGGGCGAGCAGTACTTC.

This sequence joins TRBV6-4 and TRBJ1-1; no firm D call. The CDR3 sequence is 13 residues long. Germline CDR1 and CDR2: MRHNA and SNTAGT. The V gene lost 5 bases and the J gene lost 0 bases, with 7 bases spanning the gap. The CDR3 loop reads CASSSMLNTEAFF. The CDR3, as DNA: TGTGCCAGCAGTTCAATGCTGAACACTGAAGCTTTCTTT.

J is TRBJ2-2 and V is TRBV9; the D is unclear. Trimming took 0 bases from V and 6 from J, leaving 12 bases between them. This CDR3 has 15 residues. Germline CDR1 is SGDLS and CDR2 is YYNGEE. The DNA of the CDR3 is TGTGCCAGCAGCGTAGCTAAGGTCTCCCCCGGGGAGCTGTTTTTT. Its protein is CASSVAKVSPGELFF. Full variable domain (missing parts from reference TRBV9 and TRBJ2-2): DSGVTQTPKHLITATGQRVTLRCSPRSGDLSVYWYQQSLDQGLQFLIQYYNGEERAKGNILERFSAQQFPDLHSELNLSSLELGDSALYFCASSVAKVSPGELFFGEGSRLTVL.

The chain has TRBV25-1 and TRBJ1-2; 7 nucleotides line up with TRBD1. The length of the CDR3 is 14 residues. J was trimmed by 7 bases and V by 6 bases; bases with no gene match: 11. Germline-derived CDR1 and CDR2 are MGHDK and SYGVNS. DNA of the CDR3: TGTGCCAGCAGCAAAACCACAGGGGTCGGTGGCTACACCTTC. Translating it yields CASSKTTGVGGYTF.

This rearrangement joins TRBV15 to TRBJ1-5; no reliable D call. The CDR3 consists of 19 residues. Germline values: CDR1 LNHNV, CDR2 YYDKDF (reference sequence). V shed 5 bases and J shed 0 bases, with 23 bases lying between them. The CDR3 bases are TGTGCCACCAGCCACACTTCGGGCATCCACCCTTCTAGCAATCAGCCCCAGCATTTT. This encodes CATSHTSGIHPSSNQPQHF.

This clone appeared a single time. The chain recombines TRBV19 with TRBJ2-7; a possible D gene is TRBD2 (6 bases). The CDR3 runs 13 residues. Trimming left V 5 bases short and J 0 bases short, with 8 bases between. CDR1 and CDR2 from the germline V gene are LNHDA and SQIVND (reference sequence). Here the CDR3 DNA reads TGTGCCAGTAGTCTAGCGTTCTCCTACGAGCAGTACTTC. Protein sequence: CASSLAFSYEQYF.

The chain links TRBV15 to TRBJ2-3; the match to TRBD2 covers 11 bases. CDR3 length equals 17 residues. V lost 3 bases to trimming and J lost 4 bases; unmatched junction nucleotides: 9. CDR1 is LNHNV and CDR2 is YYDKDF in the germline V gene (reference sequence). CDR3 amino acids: CATSRDHSGRESDTQYF. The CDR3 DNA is TGTGCCACCAGCAGGGACCATAGCGGGAGGGAATCAGATACGCAGTATTTT.

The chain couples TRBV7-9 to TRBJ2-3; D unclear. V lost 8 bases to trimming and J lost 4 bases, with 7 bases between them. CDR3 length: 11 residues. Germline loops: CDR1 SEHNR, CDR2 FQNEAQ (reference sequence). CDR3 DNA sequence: TGTGCCAGCCTGGTGTCAGATACGCAGTATTTT. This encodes CASLVSDTQYF.

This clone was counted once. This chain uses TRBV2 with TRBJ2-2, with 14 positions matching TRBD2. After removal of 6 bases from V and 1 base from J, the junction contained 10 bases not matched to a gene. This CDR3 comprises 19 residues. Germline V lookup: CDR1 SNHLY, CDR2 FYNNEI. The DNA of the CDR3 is TGTGCCAGCAGGGGACTAGCGGGAGACGGGCCCTGGAACACCGGGGAGCTGTTTTTT. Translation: CASRGLAGDGPWNTGELFF.

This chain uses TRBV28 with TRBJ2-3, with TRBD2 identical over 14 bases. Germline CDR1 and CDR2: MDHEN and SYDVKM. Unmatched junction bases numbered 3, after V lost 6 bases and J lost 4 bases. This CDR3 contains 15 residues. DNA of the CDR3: TGTGCCAGCAGACGGACTAGCGGGAGGTCAGATACGCAGTATTTT. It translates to CASRRTSGRSDTQYF.

The CDR3, as DNA: TGTGCCAGCAGCTTAGGCGGGGACCCAGATACGCAGTATTTT. It specifies CASSLGGDPDTQYF. The J gene is TRBJ2-3, the V gene TRBV11-3; a weak D match, TRBD2 (6 bases). Deletions cut 1 base from V and 4 bases from J, with 9 bases between. Germline V lookup: CDR1 SGHNT, CDR2 YENEEA. The CDR3 has 14 residues.

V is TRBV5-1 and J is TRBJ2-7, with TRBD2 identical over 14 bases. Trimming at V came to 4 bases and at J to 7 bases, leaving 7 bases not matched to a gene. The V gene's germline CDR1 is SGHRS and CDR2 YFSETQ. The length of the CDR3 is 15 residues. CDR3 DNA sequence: TGCGCCAGCAGCAAGGGACTAGCGGGAGCAAAAGAGCAGTACTTC. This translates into CASSKGLAGAKEQYF.

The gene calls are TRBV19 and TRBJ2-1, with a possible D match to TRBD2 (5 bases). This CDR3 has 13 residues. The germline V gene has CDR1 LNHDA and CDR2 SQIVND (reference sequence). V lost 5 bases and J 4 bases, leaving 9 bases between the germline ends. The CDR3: CASSADYYNEQFF. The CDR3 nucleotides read TGTGCCAGTAGTGCCGACTATTACAATGAGCAGTTCTTC.

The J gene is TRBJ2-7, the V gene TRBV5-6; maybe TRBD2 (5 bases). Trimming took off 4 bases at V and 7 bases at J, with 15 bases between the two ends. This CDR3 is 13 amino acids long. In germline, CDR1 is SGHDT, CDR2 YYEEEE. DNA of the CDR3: TGTGCCAGCAGCGAGACTACTTATAGAGAGCAGTACTTC. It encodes CASSETTYREQYF. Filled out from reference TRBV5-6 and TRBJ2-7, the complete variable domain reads DAGVTQSPTHLIKTRGQQVTLRCSPKSGHDTVSWYQQALGQGPQFIFQYYEEEERQRGNFPDRFSGHQFPNYSSELNVNALLLGDSALYLCASSETTYREQYFGPGTRLTVT.

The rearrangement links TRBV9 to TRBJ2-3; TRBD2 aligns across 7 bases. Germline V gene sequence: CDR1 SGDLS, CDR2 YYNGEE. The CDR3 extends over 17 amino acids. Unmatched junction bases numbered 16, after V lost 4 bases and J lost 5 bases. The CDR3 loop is CASSPPPTGGSVDTQYF. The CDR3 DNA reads TGTGCCAGCAGCCCCCCTCCTACGGGCGGGAGTGTAGATACGCAGTATTTT.